This T cell receptor beta chain was sequenced during a study of beta chain features in type 1 diabetes. Study-level points and caveats: Because the template was cDNA, high-expressing cells might be over-represented. Among type 1 diabetes patients, VDJ junctions had fewer insertions and more deletions. Researchers report that Type 1 diabetes patients had moderately but significantly shorter TCRB CDR3s across all four CD4+ subsets. A closer apparent resemblance between naive, central memory and Treg TCRB repertoires was seen in patients than in healthy donors.

Germline assignment: CDR1 SGHKS and CDR2 YYEKEE (reference sequence). The V segment lost 2 bases and the J segment 0 bases; nucleotides outside the gene matches: 13. The CDR3 extends over 18 amino acids. This clone came up a few times. Its antigen is still unknown. Of the isolated RNA, all was reverse transcribed, and so the sequenced material was expressed TCRB transcripts. Some clones are missing from TCRdb's copy, which holds only in-frame ones; the method was immunoSEQ multiplex PCR. The sample lists some 150,000 clones; about 44% were seen once. This receptor was obtained from a man aged 18 to 35 in good health. Sample: Tregs from blood. The gene calls are TRBV5-5 and TRBJ1-1, with 7 positions matching TRBD1. The CDR3 sequence: CASSFLPTGPLMNTEAFF. As DNA, the CDR3 is TGTGCCAGCAGCTTCCTTCCGACAGGGCCCCTGATGAACACTGAAGCTTTCTTT.